The source of this T cell receptor beta chain is a study of blood T cell repertoires in COVID-19. The V end lost 1 base, the J end lost 2 bases, and 13 bases lay between the germline ends. CDR3 size: 15 residues. Germline loops: CDR1 SGDLS, CDR2 YYNGEE. Original analysis: The assay estimated nucleated cells by amplifying reference gene primers. Libraries were prepared by immunoSEQ multiplex PCR; TCRdb keeps only in-frame clonotypes and omits some of them. The DNA gave D and trimming, while V, J and clone size come from that table. The table lists some 200,000 clones, 70% to 90% of them singletons. The sequence derives from a man aged 55 to 69 with active or convalescent COVID-19. The chain is built from TRBV9 and TRBJ2-7, with D possibly being TRBD2 (5 bases). Specimen: peripheral blood. The CDR3 here is CASSVSAGSAYEQYF. CDR3 bases: TGTGCCAGCAGCGTAAGTGCGGGTAGCGCCTACGAGCAGTACTTC.